This is a list of T cell receptor beta chains from one sample in a study of response to subunit inactivated influenza vaccine. TCRdb processed the RT-PCR reads anew with MiXCR; each CDR3 protein has one entry. The sample consists of over 650,000 distinct CDR3 sequences, 15% to 20% of them appearing once. The sequencing used PBMCs from blood, collected about 5 days after vaccination. These receptors came from a man aged 50 to 60 who received an inactivated influenza vaccine. Each CDR3 is given with its conserved first and last residue. A D gene is named only where the DNA matches it firmly. Clone size is stated in some rows and not others, as once, few, many or a class when expanded.

V gene: TRBV5-1; D gene: TRBD1; clone size: NA; J gene: TRBJ1-1; CDR3 protein: CASSSQQGTTEAFF; CDR3 DNA: TGCGCCAGCAGCTCACAACAGGGGACCACTGAAGCTTTCTTT
V gene: TRBV27; D gene: TRBD1; clone size: NA; J gene: TRBJ2-7; CDR3 protein: CASSHGQGAGYEQYF; CDR3 DNA: TGTGCCAGCAGTCACGGACAGGGGGCGGGCTACGAGCAGTACTTC
V gene: TRBV20-1; D gene: NA; clone size: many; J gene: TRBJ2-7; CDR3 protein: CSARETDFPYEQYF; CDR3 DNA: TGCAGTGCTAGGGAGACAGACTTCCCCTACGAGCAGTACTTC
V gene: TRBV20-1; D gene: NA; clone size: NA; J gene: TRBJ1-5; CDR3 protein: CSARGVAKNQPQHF; CDR3 DNA: TGCAGTGCTAGGGGTGTGGCGAAAAATCAGCCCCAGCATTTT
V gene: TRBV20-1; D gene: NA; clone size: few; J gene: TRBJ2-7; CDR3 protein: CSARDSGSPYEQYF; CDR3 DNA: TGCAGTGCTAGAGATAGTGGCAGCCCCTACGAGCAGTACTTC
V gene: TRBV28; D gene: TRBD1; clone size: NA; J gene: TRBJ1-1; CDR3 protein: CASSLWRGSRGQGAEAFF; CDR3 DNA: TGTGCCAGCAGTTTATGGCGCGGTTCGAGGGGACAGGGCGCTGAAGCTTTCTTT
V gene: TRBV30; D gene: NA; clone size: NA; J gene: TRBJ1-1; CDR3 protein: CAWSGVNTEAFF; CDR3 DNA: TGTGCCTGGAGCGGTGTGAACACTGAAGCTTTCTTT
V gene: TRBV20-1; D gene: TRBD2; clone size: NA; J gene: TRBJ2-1; CDR3 protein: CSANGLAGDGFDEQFF; CDR3 DNA: TGCAGTGCCAATGGACTAGCGGGAGACGGTTTCGATGAGCAGTTCTTC
V gene: TRBV6-1; D gene: NA; clone size: NA; J gene: TRBJ2-5; CDR3 protein: CASTPSGWGGPETQYF; CDR3 DNA: TGTGCCAGCACCCCCTCAGGGTGGGGAGGACCCGAGACCCAGTACTTC
V gene: TRBV20-1; D gene: TRBD1; clone size: NA; J gene: TRBJ2-7; CDR3 protein: CSARLPDRYTYEQYF; CDR3 DNA: TGCAGTGCTAGATTACCGGACAGGTACACCTACGAGCAGTACTTC
V gene: TRBV20-1; D gene: TRBD2; clone size: many; J gene: TRBJ2-5; CDR3 protein: CSATQPFLAGAFQETQYF; CDR3 DNA: TGCAGTGCTACCCAGCCCTTCTTAGCGGGGGCTTTCCAAGAGACCCAGTACTTC
V gene: TRBV2; D gene: TRBD2; clone size: NA; J gene: TRBJ2-7; CDR3 protein: CASNSGANYEQYF; CDR3 DNA: TGTGCCAGCAATAGCGGGGCCAACTACGAGCAGTACTTC
V gene: TRBV30; D gene: NA; clone size: NA; J gene: TRBJ1-2; CDR3 protein: CAWSASRANYGYTF; CDR3 DNA: TGTGCCTGGAGCGCCTCCAGGGCTAACTATGGCTACACCTTC
V gene: TRBV7-2; D gene: NA; clone size: few; J gene: TRBJ2-5; CDR3 protein: CASRRDTQETQYF; CDR3 DNA: TGTGCCAGCAGGCGGGATACACAAGAGACCCAGTACTTC